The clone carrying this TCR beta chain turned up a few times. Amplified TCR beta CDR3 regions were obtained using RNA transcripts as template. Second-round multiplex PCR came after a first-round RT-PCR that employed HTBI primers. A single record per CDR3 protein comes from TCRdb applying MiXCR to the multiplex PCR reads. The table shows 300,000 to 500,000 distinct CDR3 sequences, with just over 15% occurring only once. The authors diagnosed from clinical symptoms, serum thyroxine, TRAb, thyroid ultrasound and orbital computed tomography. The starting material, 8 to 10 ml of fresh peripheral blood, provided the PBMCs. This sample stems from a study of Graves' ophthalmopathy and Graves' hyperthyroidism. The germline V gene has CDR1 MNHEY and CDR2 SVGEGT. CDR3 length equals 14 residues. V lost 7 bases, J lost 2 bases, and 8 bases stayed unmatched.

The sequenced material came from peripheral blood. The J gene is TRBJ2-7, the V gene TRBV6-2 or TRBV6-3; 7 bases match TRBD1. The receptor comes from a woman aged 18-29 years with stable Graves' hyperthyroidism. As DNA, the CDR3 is TGTGCCAGCACCCTATCCAGGGGGACCTACGAGCAGTACTTC. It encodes CASTLSRGTYEQYF.